These 21 T cell receptor beta chains originate from one sample sequenced in a study of T cell repertoires in cytomegalovirus infection. Each CDR3 protein gets one entry after TCRdb re-called the reads with MiXCR. The table lists approximately 470,000 distinct CDR3 sequences, about two fifths of them singletons, with just under 45% in the top ten. Their antigens remain unidentified. The sequenced sample was cultured PBMCs, obtained from culture after CMV antigen stimulation. The source is a human donor in good health (CMV status not recorded). Some clones in this sample may be carry-over from other donors' samples.

The V call is TRBV12-3 or TRBV12-4, the J call TRBJ2-5, with D perhaps given as TRBD1 or TRBD2 (5 bases each). The CDR3 has 15 amino acids. Trimming took off 5 bases at V and 7 bases at J, with 20 bases between the two ends. The CDR3 loop reads CASSPGTNRVGTQYF. The CDR3 coding sequence is TGTGCCAGCAGTCCCGGGACCAACCGGGTTGGGACCCAGTACTTC.

This clonotype was observed a few times. The rearrangement links TRBV6-2 or TRBV6-3 to TRBJ2-7; TRBD2 is a possible D gene (6 bases). Trimming removed 0 bases from V and 4 bases from J, with 13 bases in between. Per the germline V gene, CDR1 is MNHEY and CDR2 is SVGEGT. The CDR3 consists of 15 residues. The CDR3 bases are TGTGCCAGCAGTTACTCTGCCAACGGGGGATACGAGCAGTACTTC. It specifies CASSYSANGGYEQYF.

The chain joins TRBV7-6 to TRBJ2-3, with D possibly being TRBD2 (6 bases). Germline CDR1 reads SGHVS; CDR2 reads FNYEAQ. V was shortened by 1 base and J by 3 bases, with 11 bases between the two germline ends. CDR3 size: 15 residues. The CDR3 spells CASSLGGGKTDTQYF. CDR3 sequence (DNA): TGTGCCAGCAGCTTAGGAGGCGGGAAAACAGATACGCAGTATTTT.

The rearrangement uses TRBV7-2 and TRBJ1-1; D might be TRBD1 (6 bases). Germline-derived CDR1 and CDR2 are SGHTA and FQGNSA. The V end lost 1 base, the J end lost 11 bases, and 11 bases lay between the germline ends. This CDR3 has 12 amino acids. CDR3 DNA sequence: TGTGCCAGCAGCTTAGGGGGGCAGGGGGCTTTCTTT. Protein: CASSLGGQGAFF.

The chain combines TRBV6-1 with TRBJ1-2, with D uncertain. The germline CDR1 and CDR2 sequences are MNHNS and SASEGT. CDR3 length equals 12 residues. V was clipped by 11 bases and J by 2 bases, with 12 bases between them. Here the CDR3 DNA reads TGTGCCTGTGACCCGGGAAACTATGGCTACACCTTC. Protein sequence: CACDPGNYGYTF.

The chain uses TRBV18 and TRBJ2-3; D unresolved. There are 13 residues in the CDR3. Germline loops: CDR1 KGHSH, CDR2 LQKENI. Between the trimmed V and J ends, which lost 3 bases and 3 bases, there was a span of 7 bases. CDR3: CASSPSSTDTQYF. In nucleotides, the CDR3 is TGTGCCAGCTCACCTTCCTCGACAGATACGCAGTATTTT.

This chain links TRBV5-1 with TRBJ2-5; D gene unclear. Germline values: CDR1 SGHRS, CDR2 YFSETQ. Between the trimmed V and J ends, which lost 4 bases and 13 bases, there was a span of 20 bases. The CDR3 has 13 residues. This chain's CDR3 is CASSGAASGRLYF. As DNA, the CDR3 is TGCGCCAGCAGCGGTGCCGCTTCCGGTCGACTGTACTTC.

This clonotype was seen more than once but under ten times. A much larger clone differs from this one at a single base, so this may be a read error. J is TRBJ2-2 and V is TRBV7-9; D is uncertain. Trimming took off 6 bases at V and 0 bases at J, with 2 bases between the two ends. Germline V gene lookup returns CDR1 SEHNR and CDR2 FQNEAQ (reference sequence). This CDR3 contains 12 residues. CDR3 amino acids: CASRPNTGELFF. The CDR3, as DNA: TGTGCCAGCAGACCGAACACCGGGGAGCTGTTTTTT.

The chain links TRBV20-1 to TRBJ2-1, with 8 bases lining up with TRBD2. The CDR3 has 15 residues. J lost 4 bases, V lost 6 bases, and 11 bases had no gene match. The germline V gene encodes CDR1 DFQATT and CDR2 SNEGSKA (reference sequence). CDR3 DNA sequence: TGCAGTGCCAGCACCGGGACTAGGGGGTACAATGAGCAGTTCTTC. Its translation: CSASTGTRGYNEQFF.

This chain joins TRBV7-2 and TRBJ1-6, with TRBD1 matching over 8 bases. From germline, CDR1 is SGHTA and CDR2 FQGNSA. CDR3 length equals 17 residues. J gave up 0 bases and V 5 bases, and 6 bases lay outside the gene matches. This CDR3 is CASSPRQGSSYNSPLHF. As DNA, the CDR3 is TGTGCCAGCAGCCCCCGACAGGGGAGCTCCTATAATTCACCCCTCCACTTT.

The rearrangement links TRBV12-3 or TRBV12-4 to TRBJ2-3; D is uncertain. The germline V and J ends were trimmed by 1 base and 2 bases, with 7 bases remaining between them. The CDR3 loop spans 14 amino acids. The CDR3 nucleotides are TGTGCCAGCAGTTTAGGAGCTAACACAGATACGCAGTATTTT. Translation: CASSLGANTDTQYF.

This clonotype appeared a few times. V and J are TRBV6-1 and TRBJ1-1; the D is unclear. Trimming removed 3 bases at V and 1 base at J, with 9 bases between. This CDR3 is 14 amino acids long. Germline V gene lookup returns CDR1 MNHNS and CDR2 SASEGT. CDR3 bases: TGTGCCAGCAGTGATGGGCGGCCGAACACTGAAGCTTTCTTT. Amino acids: CASSDGRPNTEAFF.

This CDR3 reads CASSARDRYNEQFF. The CDR3, as DNA: TGTGCCAGCAGCGCCCGGGACAGGTACAATGAGCAGTTCTTC. V and J are TRBV7-2 and TRBJ2-1, with 8 bases identical to TRBD1. In germline, CDR1 is SGHTA, CDR2 FQGNSA. The CDR3 contains 14 residues. The V gene end was trimmed by 5 bases and the J gene end by 4 bases; junction bases not matched to a gene: 4.

This clonotype was detected a few times. This chain uses TRBV6-1 with TRBJ2-4; D is unresolved. The CDR3 spans 13 residues. Between the trimmed V and J ends, which lost 3 bases and 0 bases, there was a span of 3 bases. Germline V gene data show CDR1 as MNHNS and CDR2 as SASEGT. The CDR3 sequence: CASSELAKNIQYF. The CDR3 DNA reads as TGTGCCAGCAGTGAGTTAGCCAAAAACATTCAGTACTTC.

This clonotype was counted a few times. This may arise from a read error, as a much more abundant clone is one base away. The chain is built from TRBV7-9 and TRBJ1-6; unclear D gene. There are 13 residues in the CDR3. Germline loops: CDR1 SEHNR, CDR2 FQNEAQ (reference sequence). V shed 1 base and J shed 9 bases, with 7 bases lying between them. The DNA for the CDR3 is TGTGCCAGCAGCTTAGGGGTGGTTTCACCCCTCCACTTT. It codes for CASSLGVVSPLHF.

The chain employs TRBV30 and TRBJ1-2, with D tentatively TRBD1 (6 bases). In germline, CDR1 is GTSNPN, CDR2 SVGIG (reference sequence). The CDR3 covers 13 residues. The V gene lost 0 bases and the J gene lost 2 bases, with 7 bases spanning the gap. CDR3 coding DNA: TGTGCCTGGAGTGTAAGGGGGAACTATGGCTACACCTTC. This gives the protein CAWSVRGNYGYTF. The full variable domain, its missing parts supplied by reference TRBV30 and TRBJ1-2, is SQTIHQWPATLVQPVGSPLSLECTVEGTSNPNLYWYRQAAGRGLQLLFYSVGIGQISSEVPQNLSASRPQDRQFILSSKKLLLSDSGFYLCAWSVRGNYGYTFGSGTRLTVV.

This clonotype was found a few times. This chain links TRBV6-6 with TRBJ1-5; maybe TRBD1 (5 bases). Germline lookup yields CDR1 MNHNY and CDR2 SVGAGI (reference sequence). Trimming pared 2 bases from V and 10 bases from J, leaving 21 bases between. There are 16 residues in the CDR3. The CDR3 nucleotides read TGTGCCAGCAGTTACGATTTTCGGGACCCTAGCCAACCCCAGCATTTT. It translates to CASSYDFRDPSQPQHF.

V usage is TRBV20-1 and J usage is TRBJ2-1; 9 positions agree with TRBD2. Germline V gene lookup returns CDR1 DFQATT and CDR2 SNEGSKA (reference sequence). This CDR3 is built from 14 residues. V dropped 3 bases and J dropped 4; count of bases not matched to a gene: 4. The CDR3, as DNA: TGCAGTGCTAGTCCCAGCGGGGGGTACAATGAGCAGTTCTTC. Protein sequence: CSASPSGGYNEQFF.

The rearrangement joins TRBV12-3 or TRBV12-4 to TRBJ2-7, with D hard to call. Trimming pared 3 bases from V and 2 bases from J, leaving 11 bases between. This CDR3 comprises 14 residues. CDR3 coding DNA: TGTGCCAGCAGTTTCCCCCAGGAAACCTACGAGCAGTACTTC. This gives the protein CASSFPQETYEQYF.

The chain uses TRBV27 and TRBJ2-7; 7 positions agree with TRBD1. Looked up from germline, CDR1 is MNHEY and CDR2 is SMNVEV (reference sequence). J was trimmed by 1 base and V by 6 bases; bases with no gene match: 9. This CDR3 spans 15 amino acids. In DNA form, the CDR3 reads TGTGCCAGCAGGACTTACAAGGGACAGTCCTACGAGCAGTACTTC. As protein: CASRTYKGQSYEQYF.

This chain connects TRBV3-1 to TRBJ2-5; D is possibly TRBD1 (5 bases). V lost 5 bases to trimming and J lost 5 bases, with 15 bases between them. This CDR3 has 14 residues. Germline CDR1 reads LGHDT; CDR2 reads YNNKEL (reference sequence). CDR3 amino acids: CASSTYKGQETQYF. The CDR3 nucleotides are TGTGCCAGCAGCACATACAAGGGGCAGGAGACCCAGTACTTC.